This T cell receptor beta chain was retrieved from a study of T cells expressing NK-cell markers. Across the whole study: Sorted CD3+CD56+NKG2C+, CD3+CD56+NKG2C- and CD3+CD56-NKG2C+ T cells provided the TCR beta repertoires. Study-level findings and limits: For a few donors, these clonotypes were likewise the leading ones in the CD3+CD56-NKG2C+ fraction.

On this clonotype itself: The antigen is unknown.

The germline CDR1 and CDR2 sequences are SGHRS and YFSETQ. The CDR3 is made up of 19 amino acids. TCRdb re-analyzed the 5' RACE reads; it lists each CDR3 protein once, without DNA. This repertoire includes 200,000 to 300,000 distinct CDR3 sequences. The sequenced material came from blood T cells: a sorted CD56 or NKG2C T cell subset, CD4+ or CD8+ T cells, or bulk PBMC T cells (not recorded which). The chain uses TRBV5-1 and TRBJ2-3; TCRdb's D call of TRBD2 is untestable without DNA. The TCR comes from a man younger than 35 in good health. The CDR3 is CASSLPPGLAGGPADTQYF.